One sample yielded the 5 T cell receptor beta chains listed below, sequenced in a study of T cell repertoires in cytomegalovirus infection. TCRdb analysed the reads with MiXCR anew, one entry per CDR3 protein. This table has about 830,000 distinct CDR3 sequences, around a third appearing once. For these receptors, no antigen is known. The sequenced sample was cultured CD8+ T cells from PBMCs, obtained from culture after CMV antigen stimulation. All receptors derive from a human donor in good health (CMV status not recorded). Some clones in this sample may be carry-over from other donors' samples.

This clonotype was observed a few times. CDR3 sequence (DNA): TGTGCCAGCAGTTTATTGGACAGGGGATTCCGACAAGAGACCCAGTACTTC. Encoded protein: CASSLLDRGFRQETQYF. This chain links TRBV27 with TRBJ2-5, with TRBD1 identical over 9 bases. CDR1 is MNHEY and CDR2 is SMNVEV in the germline V gene (reference sequence). The CDR3 covers 17 residues. V lost 1 base, J lost 2 bases, and 8 bases stayed unmatched.

The V gene is TRBV27, the J gene TRBJ2-3; TRBD2 matches at 8 bases. Germline V lookup: CDR1 MNHEY, CDR2 SMNVEV (reference sequence). V shed 6 bases, J shed 0 bases, and the junction held 8 bases outside the gene matches. The CDR3 length is 16 residues. CDR3 sequence (DNA): TGTGCCAGCAGCATCCTACTAGCGGCTAGCACAGATACGCAGTATTTT. The encoded protein is CASSILLAASTDTQYF.

This clonotype was observed many times. The chain links TRBV7-3 to TRBJ1-1; D is ambiguous. The CDR3 is made up of 13 amino acids. Trimming cost V 3 bases and J 1 base, with 6 bases left between them. The germline V gene encodes CDR1 SGHTA and CDR2 FQGTGA. The DNA for the CDR3 is TGTGCCAGCAGCTTGTACGAGAACACTGAAGCTTTCTTT. Its protein is CASSLYENTEAFF.

The chain couples TRBV5-6 to TRBJ2-6; possibly TRBD1 for D (6 bases). The CDR3 runs 18 residues. Germline values: CDR1 SGHDT, CDR2 YYEEEE. The V gene lost 4 bases and the J gene lost 0 bases, with 17 bases spanning the gap. CDR3 amino acids: CASSEDSFSLSGANVLTF. CDR3 DNA: TGTGCCAGCAGCGAGGACAGCTTTAGCCTCTCTGGGGCCAACGTCCTGACTTTC.

The chain uses TRBV19 and TRBJ2-3; 7 bases are a match to TRBD2. The CDR3 sequence is 16 residues long. Per germline, CDR1 LNHDA and CDR2 SQIVND (reference sequence). The ends lost 7 bases at V and 3 bases at J; junction bases unmatched: 13. Here the CDR3 reads CASTNSGRGITDTQYF. CDR3 sequence (DNA): TGTGCCAGTACTAATAGCGGGCGGGGAATTACAGATACGCAGTATTTT.